The entry below describes one T cell receptor (beta chain). Its antigen is as yet unknown. This CDR3 is built from 17 residues. Losses at the gene ends were 1 base for V and 3 bases for J; bases not matched to a gene: 9. The germline gives CDR1 LGHNT, CDR2 FRNRAP. The data belong to a study of cytomegalovirus exposure and HLA in healthy donors. The study ran its PCR with 60 Vbeta and 13 Jbeta primers. Repertoires were generated with immunoSEQ multiplex PCR, while TCRdb's copy carries only in-frame clones and drops some. The data show approximately 150,000 clones, with roughly a tenth seen just once and less than 2% held by the top ten. General study points: As confirmed in vitro, three CMV-associated chains were specific for CMV antigens. Reports state that TCR beta sequences accurately predicted most subjects' HLA-A and HLA-B alleles.

The clonotype originates from a male donor in good health and CMV-seronegative. Sequencing used PBMCs. The chain employs TRBV12-5 and TRBJ2-5, with 9 nucleotides matching TRBD1. The CDR3 is CASGLERLTGGEETQYF. CDR3 DNA sequence: TGTGCTAGTGGTTTGGAACGATTAACAGGGGGCGAAGAGACCCAGTACTTC.